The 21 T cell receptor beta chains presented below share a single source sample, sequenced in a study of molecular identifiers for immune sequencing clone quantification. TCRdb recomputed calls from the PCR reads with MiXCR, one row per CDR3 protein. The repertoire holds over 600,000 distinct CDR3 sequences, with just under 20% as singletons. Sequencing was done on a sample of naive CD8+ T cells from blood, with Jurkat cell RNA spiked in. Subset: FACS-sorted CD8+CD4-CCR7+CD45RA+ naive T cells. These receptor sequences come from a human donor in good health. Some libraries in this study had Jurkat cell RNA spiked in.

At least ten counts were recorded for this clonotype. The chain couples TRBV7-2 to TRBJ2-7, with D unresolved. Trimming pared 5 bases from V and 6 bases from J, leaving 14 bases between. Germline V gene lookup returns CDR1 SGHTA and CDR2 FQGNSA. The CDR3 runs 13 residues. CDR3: CASSPTLWAEQYF. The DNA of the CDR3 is TGTGCCAGCAGCCCAACGCTCTGGGCCGAGCAGTACTTC.

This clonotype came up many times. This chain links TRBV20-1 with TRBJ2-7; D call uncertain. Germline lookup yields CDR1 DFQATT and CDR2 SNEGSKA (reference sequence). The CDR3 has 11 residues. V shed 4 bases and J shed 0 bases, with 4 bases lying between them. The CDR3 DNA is TGCAGTGCTACGTCCTCCTACGAGCAGTACTTC. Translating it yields CSATSSYEQYF.

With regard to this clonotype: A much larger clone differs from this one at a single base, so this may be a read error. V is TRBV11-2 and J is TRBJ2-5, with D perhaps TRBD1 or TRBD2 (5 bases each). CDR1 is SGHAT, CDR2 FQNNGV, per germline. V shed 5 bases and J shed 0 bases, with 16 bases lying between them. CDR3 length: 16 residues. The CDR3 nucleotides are TGTGCCAGCAGCCCCCCACTAGTGGGGGACCAAGAGACCCAGTACTTC. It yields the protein CASSPPLVGDQETQYF.

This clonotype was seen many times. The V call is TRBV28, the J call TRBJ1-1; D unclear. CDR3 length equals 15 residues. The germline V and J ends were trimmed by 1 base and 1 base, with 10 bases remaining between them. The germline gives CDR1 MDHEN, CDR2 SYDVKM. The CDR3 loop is CASSLSETGNTEAFF. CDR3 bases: TGTGCCAGCAGTTTATCCGAGACGGGGAACACTGAAGCTTTCTTT.

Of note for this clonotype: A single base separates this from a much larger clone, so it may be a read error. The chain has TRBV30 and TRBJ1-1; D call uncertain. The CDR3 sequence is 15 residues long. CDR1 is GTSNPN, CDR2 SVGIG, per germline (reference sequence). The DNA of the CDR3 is TGTGCCCACGGCCCAGTGGATACAATGAACACTGAAGCTCTCTTT. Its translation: CAHGPVDTMNTEALF.

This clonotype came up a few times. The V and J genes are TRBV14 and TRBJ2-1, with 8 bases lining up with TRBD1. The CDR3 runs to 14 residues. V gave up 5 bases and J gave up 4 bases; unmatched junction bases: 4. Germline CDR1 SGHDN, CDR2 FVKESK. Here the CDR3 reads CASSAGGAYNEQFF. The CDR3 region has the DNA TGTGCCAGCAGCGCAGGGGGCGCGTACAATGAGCAGTTCTTC.

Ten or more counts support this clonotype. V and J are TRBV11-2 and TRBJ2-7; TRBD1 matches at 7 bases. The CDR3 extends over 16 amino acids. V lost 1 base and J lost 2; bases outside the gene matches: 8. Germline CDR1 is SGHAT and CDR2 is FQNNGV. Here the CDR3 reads CASSLGPTGVAYEQYF. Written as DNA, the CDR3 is TGTGCCAGCAGCTTAGGCCCCACAGGGGTTGCCTACGAGCAGTACTTC. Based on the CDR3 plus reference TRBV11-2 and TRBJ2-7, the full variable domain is EAGVAQSPRYKIIEKRQSVAFWCNPISGHATLYWYQQILGQGPKLLIQFQNNGVVDDSQLPKDRFSAERLKGVDSTLKIQPAKLEDSAVYLCASSLGPTGVAYEQYFGPGTRLTVT.

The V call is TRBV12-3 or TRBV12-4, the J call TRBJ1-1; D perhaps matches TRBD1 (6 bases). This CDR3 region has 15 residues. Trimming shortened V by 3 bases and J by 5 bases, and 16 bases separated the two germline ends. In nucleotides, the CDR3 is TGTGCCAGCAGTTTGTCGGGGGGCGGGATGACTGAAGCTTTCTTT. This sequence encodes CASSLSGGGMTEAFF.

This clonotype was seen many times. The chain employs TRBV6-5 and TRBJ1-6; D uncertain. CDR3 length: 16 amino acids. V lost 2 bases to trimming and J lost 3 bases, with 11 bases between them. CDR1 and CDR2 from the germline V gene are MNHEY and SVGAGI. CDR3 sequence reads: CASSYGYRDYNSPLHF. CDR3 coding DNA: TGTGCCAGCAGTTACGGTTATAGGGACTATAATTCACCCCTCCACTTT.

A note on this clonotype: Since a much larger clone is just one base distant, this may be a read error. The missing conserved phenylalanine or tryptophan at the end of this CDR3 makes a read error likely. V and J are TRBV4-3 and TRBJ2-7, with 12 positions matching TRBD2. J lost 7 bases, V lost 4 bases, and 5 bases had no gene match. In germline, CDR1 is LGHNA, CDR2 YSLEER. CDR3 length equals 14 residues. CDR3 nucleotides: TGCGCCAGCAGCCCGCTAGCGGGGGGGCTAGAGCAGTACTCC. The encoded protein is CASSPLAGGLEQYS.

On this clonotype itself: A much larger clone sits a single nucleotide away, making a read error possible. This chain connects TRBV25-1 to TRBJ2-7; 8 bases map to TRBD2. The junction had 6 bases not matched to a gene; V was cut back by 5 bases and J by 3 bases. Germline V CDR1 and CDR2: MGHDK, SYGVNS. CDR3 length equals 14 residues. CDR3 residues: CASSRGGGNYEQYF. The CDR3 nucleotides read TGTGCCAGCAGTAGGGGCGGGGGGAACTACGAGCAGTACTTC.

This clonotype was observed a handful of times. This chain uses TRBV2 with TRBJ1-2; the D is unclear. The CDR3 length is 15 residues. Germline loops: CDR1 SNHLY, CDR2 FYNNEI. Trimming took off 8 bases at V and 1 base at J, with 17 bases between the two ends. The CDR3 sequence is CASVADYLLNYGYTF. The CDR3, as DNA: TGTGCCAGCGTAGCGGACTATCTGCTTAACTATGGCTACACCTTC.

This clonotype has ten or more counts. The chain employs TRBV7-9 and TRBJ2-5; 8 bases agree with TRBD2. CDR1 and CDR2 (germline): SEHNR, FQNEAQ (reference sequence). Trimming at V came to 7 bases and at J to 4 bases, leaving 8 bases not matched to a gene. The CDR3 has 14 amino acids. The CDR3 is CASMGLAGPETQYF. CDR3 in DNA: TGTGCCAGCATGGGGCTAGCGGGTCCAGAGACCCAGTACTTC.

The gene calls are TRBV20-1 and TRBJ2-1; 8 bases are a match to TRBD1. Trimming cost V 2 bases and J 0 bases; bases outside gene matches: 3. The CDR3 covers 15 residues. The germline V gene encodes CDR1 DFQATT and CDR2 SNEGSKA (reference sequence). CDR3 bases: TGCAGTGCTAGAAGTGACAGGGGCTCCTACAATGAGCAGTTCTTC. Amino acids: CSARSDRGSYNEQFF.

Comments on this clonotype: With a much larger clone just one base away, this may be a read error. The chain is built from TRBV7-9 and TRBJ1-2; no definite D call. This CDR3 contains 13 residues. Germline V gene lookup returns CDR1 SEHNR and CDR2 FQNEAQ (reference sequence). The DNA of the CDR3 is TGTGCCAACAGCCAAACGGTTAACTATGGCTACACCTTC. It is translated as CANSQTVNYGYTF.

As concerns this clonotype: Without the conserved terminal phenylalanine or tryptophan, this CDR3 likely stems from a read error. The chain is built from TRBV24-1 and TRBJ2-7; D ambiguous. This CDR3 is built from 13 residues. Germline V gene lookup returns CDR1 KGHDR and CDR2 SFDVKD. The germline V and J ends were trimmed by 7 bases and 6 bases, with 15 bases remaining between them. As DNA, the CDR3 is TGTGCCACCAGGTACCAGGTTTACAGCGAGCAGTACCTC. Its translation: CATRYQVYSEQYL.

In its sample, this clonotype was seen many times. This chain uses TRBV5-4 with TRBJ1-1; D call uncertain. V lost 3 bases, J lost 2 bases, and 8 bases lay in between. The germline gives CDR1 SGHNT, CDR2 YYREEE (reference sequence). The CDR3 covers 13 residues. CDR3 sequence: CASSWSTNTEAFF. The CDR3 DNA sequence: TGTGCCAGCAGCTGGTCGACTAACACTGAAGCTTTCTTT. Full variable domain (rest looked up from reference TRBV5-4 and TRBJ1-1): ETGVTQSPTHLIKTRGQQVTLRCSSQSGHNTVSWYQQALGQGPQFIFQYYREEENGRGNFPPRFSGLQFPNYSSELNVNALELDDSALYLCASSWSTNTEAFFGQGTRLTVV.

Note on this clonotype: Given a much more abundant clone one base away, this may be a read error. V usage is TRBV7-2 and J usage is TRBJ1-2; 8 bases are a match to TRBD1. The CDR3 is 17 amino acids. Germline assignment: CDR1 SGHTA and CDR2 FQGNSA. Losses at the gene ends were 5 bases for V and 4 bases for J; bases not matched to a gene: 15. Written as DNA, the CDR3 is TGTGCCAGCAGCCCACAGGGGGTCACTATGGTCGCCTATGGCTACACCTTC. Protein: CASSPQGVTMVAYGYTF.

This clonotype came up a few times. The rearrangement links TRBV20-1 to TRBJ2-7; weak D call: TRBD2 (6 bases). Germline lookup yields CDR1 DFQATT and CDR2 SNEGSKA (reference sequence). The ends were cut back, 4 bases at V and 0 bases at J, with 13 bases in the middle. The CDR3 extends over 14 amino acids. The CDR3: CSAKVGRDSYEQYF. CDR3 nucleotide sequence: TGCAGTGCTAAAGTGGGGCGGGACTCCTACGAGCAGTACTTC.

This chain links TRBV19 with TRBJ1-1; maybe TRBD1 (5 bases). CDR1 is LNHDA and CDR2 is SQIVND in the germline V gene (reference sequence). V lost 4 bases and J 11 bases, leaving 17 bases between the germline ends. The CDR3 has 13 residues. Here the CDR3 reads CASSTGPPREAFF. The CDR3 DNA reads TGTGCCAGTAGTACCGGGCCGCCCAGGGAGGCTTTCTTT.

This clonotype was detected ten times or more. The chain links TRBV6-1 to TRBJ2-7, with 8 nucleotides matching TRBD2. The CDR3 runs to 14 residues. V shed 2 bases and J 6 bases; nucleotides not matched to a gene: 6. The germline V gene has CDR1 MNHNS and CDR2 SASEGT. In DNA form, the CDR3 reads TGTGCCAGCAGTGAATTGCGGGAGGCGGCCGAGCAGTACTTC. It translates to CASSELREAAEQYF.